Each of the 7 T cell receptor beta chains below was sequenced from the same sample in a study of cytomegalovirus exposure and HLA in healthy donors. With 60 Vbeta and 13 Jbeta primers, the PCR was carried out. The repertoire was sequenced with immunoSEQ multiplex PCR; TCRdb's copy has only in-frame clones and lacks some. Of 150,000 to 180,000 clones in the sample, 82% are singletons; the top ten hold around 6.6%. The sample was PBMCs. The receptors were gathered from a woman aged 45-60 years in good health and CMV-seropositive.

The rearrangement uses TRBV10-3 and TRBJ1-2, with D hard to call. Trimming cost V 7 bases and J 3 bases, with 12 bases left between them. Germline V gives CDR1 ENHRY, CDR2 SYGVKD. The CDR3 runs 13 residues. As DNA, the CDR3 is TGTGCCATCAAAGACACGTGGGACTATGGCTACACCTTC. Translating gives CAIKDTWDYGYTF.

This clone has just a few counts. The chain recombines TRBV5-6 with TRBJ2-1; 13 positions match TRBD2. V dropped 0 bases and J dropped 4; count of bases not matched to a gene: 4. The CDR3 consists of 17 residues. Per germline, CDR1 SGHDT and CDR2 YYEEEE. CDR3 in amino acids: CASSLGLAGGSYNEQFF. The CDR3 DNA reads as TGTGCCAGCAGCTTGGGACTAGCGGGGGGCTCTTACAATGAGCAGTTCTTC.

This clone was detected only a few times. The gene calls are TRBV19 and TRBJ1-4; tentative D call: TRBD1 (5 bases). The CDR3 runs to 14 residues. Trimming stripped 3 bases from V and 7 bases from J, with 12 bases between. In germline, CDR1 is LNHDA, CDR2 SQIVND (reference sequence). Here the CDR3 DNA reads TGTGCCAGTAGTATTGGGGGGATCGGTGAAAAACTGTTTTTT. It translates to CASSIGGIGEKLFF.

This clone was counted a few times. The gene calls are TRBV7-2 and TRBJ1-6; maybe TRBD1 (6 bases). The CDR3 is 15 residues long. Germline V gives CDR1 SGHTA, CDR2 FQGNSA. The V end lost 0 bases, the J end lost 7 bases, and 10 bases lay between the germline ends. CDR3 in DNA: TGTGCCAGCAGCTTAGCGATTGGACAGAATTCACCCCTCCACTTT. Protein sequence: CASSLAIGQNSPLHF.

The rearrangement joins TRBV18 to TRBJ1-1, with D maybe TRBD1 (5 bases). The CDR3 has 18 residues. Trimming stripped 0 bases from V and 1 base from J, with 18 bases between. CDR1 KGHSH and CDR2 LQKENI come from the germline V gene. This CDR3 reads CASSPPLLQGGKNTEAFF. CDR3 nucleotides: TGTGCCAGCTCACCACCGCTGCTCCAGGGAGGGAAGAACACTGAAGCTTTCTTT.

This clone was seen a few times. The chain is built from TRBV6-4 and TRBJ1-6; D gene ambiguous. Germline V gene data show CDR1 as MRHNA and CDR2 as SNTAGT. The length of the CDR3 is 16 residues. Trimming removed 2 bases from V and 0 bases from J, with 8 bases in between. Here the CDR3 DNA reads TGTGCCAGCAGTGACGGTGGCAGCTCCTATAATTCACCCCTCCACTTT. Translation: CASSDGGSSYNSPLHF.

The rearrangement links TRBV5-4 to TRBJ2-3, with TRBD2 matching over 8 bases. Germline CDR1 SGHNT, CDR2 YYREEE (reference sequence). Germline trimming cut 0 bases from V and 2 bases from J; bases unmatched to any gene: 5. The CDR3 spans 16 residues. The CDR3 DNA reads as TGTGCCAGCAGCTTGGAAACTAGCGGCCACACAGATACGCAGTATTTT. Its protein product is CASSLETSGHTDTQYF.